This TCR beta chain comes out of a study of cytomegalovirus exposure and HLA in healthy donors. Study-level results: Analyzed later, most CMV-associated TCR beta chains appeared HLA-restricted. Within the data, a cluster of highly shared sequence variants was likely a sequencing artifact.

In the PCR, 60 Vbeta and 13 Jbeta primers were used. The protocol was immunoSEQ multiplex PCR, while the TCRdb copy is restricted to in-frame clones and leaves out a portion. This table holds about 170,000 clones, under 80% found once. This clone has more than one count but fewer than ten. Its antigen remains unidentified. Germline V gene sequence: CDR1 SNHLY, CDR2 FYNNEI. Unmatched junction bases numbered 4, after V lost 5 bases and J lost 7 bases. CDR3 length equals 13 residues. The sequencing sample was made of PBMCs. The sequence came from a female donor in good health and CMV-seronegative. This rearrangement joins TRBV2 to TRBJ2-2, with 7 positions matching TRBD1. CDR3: CASSFTGVGELFF. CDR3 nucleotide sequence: TGTGCCAGCAGTTTCACAGGGGTCGGGGAGCTGTTTTTT.